This TCR beta chain originates from a study of shared clonotypes between healthy human individuals (dated by TCRdb to 2018 to 2020). Study-level background: A few men and two women, aged 18 to 49 years, made up the cohort. For each donor, three plates each were used for CD4 naive and CD4 memory, two plates were used for CD8 naive, and one plate was used for CD8 memory. To estimate repertoire size and how much clonotype sharing occurs between individuals, the study deeply sequenced the blood TCR repertoires of five healthy adults. To increase sequencing depth and limit assay-specific biases, TCR repertoire library preparation and sequencing were carried out by different laboratories using diverse techniques. Each donor's leukapheresis produced roughly between roughly 0.85 and 10 billion PBMCs. What the study reported, not specific to this receptor: Because the study included a small number of donors, the genetic and exposure-history diversity represented was limited. Even with the large sequencing depth, rarefaction of the sorted-subset datasets indicated that sequencing was incomplete. Sampling was restricted to blood, and TCR repertoires in tissue are likely to differ from TCR repertoires in blood. Across a handful of donors, 4.5% to 6.5% of naive CD4, roughly 3.5% of naive CD8, 2.3% of memory CD4, and about 0.4% of memory CD8 clonotypes were shared. Naive subsets generally had larger estimated clonotype richness than memory subsets did. Pairwise subsampling led to the expectation that sequencing depth would affect the degree of clonotype sharing among donors. Clonotypes shared by all four sorted-subset donors showed higher generation probabilities than non-shared clonotypes.

Healthy HIV-negative adults with no recently reported acute infections or vaccinations were included as donors. All donors were Caucasian adults living in Nashville, Tennessee, USA. Magnetic negative selection was used to enrich CD4+ T cells, after which naive cells were positively selected on CD45RA and the negative fraction became the memory subset. Blood was collected by leukapheresis, and PBMCs were isolated by Ficoll-Histopaque density gradient centrifugation and then cryopreserved in liquid nitrogen vapor phase. Purity and quantity of every magnetically sorted T cell population were checked by analytical flow cytometry. Genomic DNA was isolated from each sorted fraction and quantified by UV absorbance on a Nanodrop 2000c. Looking up the germline V gene yields CDR1 MNHEY and CDR2 SVGAGI. The CDR3 contains 13 residues, cysteine and phenylalanine counted. The entry retains the CDR3 DNA only, 39 bases that are in frame from base 1. Between the V and J ends, shortened by 8 bases and 1 base respectively, the junction contains 10 bases.

Using the deep immunoSEQ assay, multiplex PCR amplified TCR CDR3 regions from genomic DNA. Genomic DNA extracted from each cell subset was distributed evenly over all wells of several immunoSEQ 96-well plates, and each plate served as one replicate. For sorted subsets, about 200 ng genomic DNA, equal to 25,000 to 35,000 T cell genomes, was loaded into each replicate PCR. The purified libraries were quantified using a Qubit 3.0 fluorometer, sized with a Bioanalyzer 2100, and then quantified again using the KAPA Library Quantification kit. Each immunoSEQ 96-well plate was sequenced on its own single-read 150-cycle Illumina NextSeq 550 flow cell. From the authors' description of their analysis: Because the immunoSEQ output held only junctional sequences and lacked quality scores, the filtering could not match the filtering applied to full-length reads. To assign V/J genes and CDR3, sequences were annotated using PyIR, a Python wrapper for IgBLAST v1.9, with IMGT germline references. Reads with weak V/J assignments (E-value above 1e-6), missing CDR3, stop codons, out-of-frame junctions, or ambiguous translated residues were removed. V3J clonotypes were defined by identical inferred V gene, J gene, and CDR3 amino acid sequence. The percentage overlap between two repertoires was calculated by dividing the number of shared unique clonotypes by the size of the smaller repertoire. Richness of each repertoire was evaluated using RTK rarefaction, the Chao1 estimator, and Recon v2.1 estimates of unobserved clonotypes. Generation probabilities were computed with OLGA for all TCRbeta clonotypes obtained by the gDNA method from a few donors. In TCRdb, the immuneACCESS table is reduced to in-frame sequences with V and J assigned. These tables do not hold every clone; where another copy was compared, an unresolved V gene accounts for under half, and the others remain unexplained. Clone size and V and J calls were adopted from that table, with D and trimming inferred from the DNA. Across this sample there are under 1,900,000 clones, with less than 99% seen only once. Over 0.3% of the sample lies in the top ten.

Note on this clone: Its antigen remains unidentified. Per-nucleotide qualities are absent, and no much larger clonotype sits a single base away.

The receptor was isolated from a man in his thirties or forties in good health. This sequence uses TRBV6-5 and TRBJ2-3; the D gene lacks a confident call. The sample taken for sequencing was naive CD4+ T cells sorted from blood. Interpreted using the paper, the cell subset or site label stands for: CD45RA+ positively selected. The CDR3 protein: CASRKTGTDTQYF. The bases are TGTGCCAGCCGAAAGACCGGCACAGATACGCAGTATTTT.